The entry below describes one T cell receptor beta chain. The antigen remains unidentified. V was trimmed by 1 base and J by 4 bases, leaving 11 bases between them. The CDR3 is 15 residues long. CDR1 is SGHRS, CDR2 YFSETQ, per germline. This record comes from a study of cytomegalovirus exposure and HLA in healthy donors. Study-wide findings and caveats: The authors reported that TCR beta sequences could predict HLA-A and HLA-B alleles. These predictions were accurate for most subjects in the first cohort. CMV serostatus was the only immune exposure information that was available.

Vbeta (60) and Jbeta (13) primers were used in the PCR. Method: immunoSEQ multiplex PCR; TCRdb's copy keeps in-frame clones and lacks some. The data contain about 190,000 clones, around 87% of them singletons. The gene calls are TRBV5-1 and TRBJ1-4, with D unclear. This clonotype was obtained from a man in his thirties or forties in good health and CMV-seronegative. The specimen was PBMCs. CDR3 coding DNA: TGCGCCAGCAGCTTGAGTGTCGGGTATAATGAAAAACTGTTTTTT. It yields the protein CASSLSVGYNEKLFF.